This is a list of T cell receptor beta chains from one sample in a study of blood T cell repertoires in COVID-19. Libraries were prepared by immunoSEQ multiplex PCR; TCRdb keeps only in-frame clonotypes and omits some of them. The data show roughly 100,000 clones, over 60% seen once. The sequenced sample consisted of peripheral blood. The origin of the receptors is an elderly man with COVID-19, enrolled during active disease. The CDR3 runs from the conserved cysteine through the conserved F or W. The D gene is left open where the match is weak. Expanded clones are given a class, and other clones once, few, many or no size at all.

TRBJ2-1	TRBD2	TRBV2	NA	TGTGCCAGCAGTGAAATAGCGGGAGTCACTGAGCAGTTCTTC	CASSEIAGVTEQFF
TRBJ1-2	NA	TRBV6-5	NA	TGTGCCAGCAGCCAATCTAACTATGGCTACACCTTC	CASSQSNYGYTF
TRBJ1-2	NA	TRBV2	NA	TGTGCCAGCAGCCGGGGGGGGGTCTATGGCTACACCTTC	CASSRGGVYGYTF
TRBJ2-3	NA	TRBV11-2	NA	TGTGCCAGCAGTCGAGTTGGAGTAACAGATACGCAGTATTTT	CASSRVGVTDTQYF
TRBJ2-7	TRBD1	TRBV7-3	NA	TGTGCCAGCAGCCTGGGGACAGGGGGATCCTACGAGCAGTACTTC	CASSLGTGGSYEQYF
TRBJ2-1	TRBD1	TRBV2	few	TGTGCCAGCAGTGGGACAGGCAATGAGCAGTTCTTC	CASSGTGNEQFF
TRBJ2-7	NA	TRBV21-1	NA	TGTGCCAGCAGCAAGGAGGTAGGGACTAGCGGTACCTACGAGCAGTACTTC	CASSKEVGTSGTYEQYF
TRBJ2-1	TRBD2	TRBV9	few	TGTGCCAGCAGCGTAGGAGGACCCAGCGGGAGAGGGAATGAGCAGTTCTTC	CASSVGGPSGRGNEQFF
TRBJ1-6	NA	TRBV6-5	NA	TGTGCCAGCAGTTACGGGCAGACACCTAATTCACCCCTCCACTTT	CASSYGQTPNSPLHF
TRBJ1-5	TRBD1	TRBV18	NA	TGTGCCAGCTCACCGGGGGGACAGACGAATCAGCCCCAGCATTTT	CASSPGGQTNQPQHF
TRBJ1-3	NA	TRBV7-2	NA	TGTGCCAGCAGCTTAGTACAGGCTGGAAACACCATATATTTT	CASSLVQAGNTIYF
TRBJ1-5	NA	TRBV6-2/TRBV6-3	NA	TGTGCCAGCAGTTACGCGGCTAATCAGCCCCAGCATTTT	CASSYAANQPQHF
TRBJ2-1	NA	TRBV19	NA	TGTGCCAGTAGTATAGACGGGGACAATGAGCAGTTCTTC	CASSIDGDNEQFF
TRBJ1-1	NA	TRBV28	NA	TGTGCCAGCAGTACCCCGTCAACTCGAGGCACTGAAGCTTTCTTT	CASSTPSTRGTEAFF
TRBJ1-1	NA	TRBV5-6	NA	TGTGCCAGCAGCTTGAACAGAAAGAACACTGAAGCTTTCTTT	CASSLNRKNTEAFF
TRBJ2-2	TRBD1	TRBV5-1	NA	TGCGCCAGCAGCAGCGGACAGGCCGTGACCGGGGAGCTGTTTTTT	CASSSGQAVTGELFF
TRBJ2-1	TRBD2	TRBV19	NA	TGTGCCAGTAGTATAAAACTAGCGGGAGTCTACAATGAGCAGTTCTTC	CASSIKLAGVYNEQFF
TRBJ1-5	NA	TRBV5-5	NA	TGTGCCAGCAGCTTAAGGGACATGGGCTTTCAGCCCCAGCATTTT	CASSLRDMGFQPQHF
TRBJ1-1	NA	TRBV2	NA	TGTGCCAGCAGTCAATATTCAGGGTTCTCTGAAGCTTTCTTT	CASSQYSGFSEAFF
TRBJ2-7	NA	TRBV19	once	TGTGCCAGTAGTGCTACTACTTCCTACGAGCAGTACTTC	CASSATTSYEQYF
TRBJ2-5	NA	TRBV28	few	TGTGCCAGCAGTTTCTCGGACAGCGTGGAAATAGAAGAGACCCAGTACTTC	CASSFSDSVEIEETQYF
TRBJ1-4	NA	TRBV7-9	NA	TGTGCCAGCAGCTTAGCGGACAGCCTTGATGAAAAACTGTTTTTT	CASSLADSLDEKLFF
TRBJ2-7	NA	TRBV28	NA	TGTGCCAGCAGTCTGATTCCGGGACGGCGGGATTCCTACGAGCAGTACTTC	CASSLIPGRRDSYEQYF
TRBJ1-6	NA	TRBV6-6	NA	TGTGCCAGCACCCCTCTATCCCCCTCCTATAATTCACCCCTCCACTTT	CASTPLSPSYNSPLHF
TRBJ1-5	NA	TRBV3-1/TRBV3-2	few	TGTGCCAGCAGCCAGGGGCTCGGTCAGCCCCAGCATTTT	CASSQGLGQPQHF
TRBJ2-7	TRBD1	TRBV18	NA	TGTGCCAGCTCACCTGGAACAGGGGACTACGAGCAGTACTTC	CASSPGTGDYEQYF
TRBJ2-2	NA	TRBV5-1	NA	TGCGCCAGCAGCCTTGACACAAACACCGGGGAGCTGTTTTTT	CASSLDTNTGELFF
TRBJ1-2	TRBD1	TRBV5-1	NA	TGCGCCAGCAGCTTACAGGGGGAAGGGATCTATGGCTACACCTTC	CASSLQGEGIYGYTF
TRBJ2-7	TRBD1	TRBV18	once	TGTGCCAGCTCACCAGAGGGACAGGGAATCTCAGAACAGTACTTC	CASSPEGQGISEQYF
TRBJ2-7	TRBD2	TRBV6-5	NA	TGTGCCAGCAGTAGGTCGCGGGAGAGGTACGAGCAGTACTTC	CASSRSRERYEQYF
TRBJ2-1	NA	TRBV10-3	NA	TGTGCCATCAGTGAGTCGTACTCCCGCTCCTACAATGAGCAGTTCTTC	CAISESYSRSYNEQFF
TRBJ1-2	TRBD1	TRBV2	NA	TGTGCCAGCAGTCCCTACTGGACAGGGGGCGACTATGGCTACACCTTC	CASSPYWTGGDYGYTF
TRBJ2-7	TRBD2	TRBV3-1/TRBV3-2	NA	TGTGCCAGCAGACTTGGACTAGCCTCTTACTACGAGCAGTACTTC	CASRLGLASYYEQYF
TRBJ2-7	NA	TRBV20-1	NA	TGCAGTGCCGGCAGGGGCTACGAGCAGTACTTC	CSAGRGYEQYF
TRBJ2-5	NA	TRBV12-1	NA	TGTGCCAGCAGCTTTGCGCAGAGACAGAAAGAGACCCAGTACTTC	CASSFAQRQKETQYF
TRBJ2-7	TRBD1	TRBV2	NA	TGTGCCAGCACTGAAGTCAGGGGGGAGCAGTACTTC	CASTEVRGEQYF
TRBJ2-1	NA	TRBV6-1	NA	TGTGCCAGCAGTCCCCAGTCTGATCCCTACAATGAGCAGTTCTTC	CASSPQSDPYNEQFF
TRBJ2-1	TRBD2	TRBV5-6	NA	TGTGCCAGCAGCTCAACCGGGACTAGCAGAGGAGATGAGCAGTTCTTC	CASSSTGTSRGDEQFF
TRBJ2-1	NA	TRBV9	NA	TGTGCCAGCAGCGTAGATCTAGCATGGGGTGAGCAGTTCTTC	CASSVDLAWGEQFF
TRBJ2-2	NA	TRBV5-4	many	TGTGCCAGCAGCTCGGCCCGTACTAGAACCCAGGCCGGGGAGCTGTTTTTT	CASSSARTRTQAGELFF
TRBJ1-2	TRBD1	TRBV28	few	TGTGCCAGCGATAGGACAGGGTCGGATGGCTACACCTTC	CASDRTGSDGYTF
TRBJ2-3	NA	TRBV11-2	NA	TGTGCCAGCAGCTCACCTTCGGGGAGGCAGTATTTT	CASSSPSGRQYF
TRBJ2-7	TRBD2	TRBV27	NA	TGTGCCAGCAGTTCCCTGACTAGCCCGATCGGGGAGCAGTACTTC	CASSSLTSPIGEQYF
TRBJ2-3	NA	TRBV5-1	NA	TGCGCCAGCAGCCAAGGGGTCCCGATCCACACAGATACGCAGTATTTT	CASSQGVPIHTDTQYF
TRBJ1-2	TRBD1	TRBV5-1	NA	TGCGCCAGCAGCTTGGCCGACAGGGAAGATGGCTACACCTTC	CASSLADREDGYTF
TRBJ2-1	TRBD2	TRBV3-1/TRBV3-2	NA	TGTGCCAGCAGCCAAGCGGGAGGGTTTAATGAGCAGTTCTTC	CASSQAGGFNEQFF
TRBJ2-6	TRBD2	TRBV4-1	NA	TGCGCCAGCAGCCTGACTAGCGGGAGGGCCTCTGGGGCCAACGTCCTGACTTTC	CASSLTSGRASGANVLTF
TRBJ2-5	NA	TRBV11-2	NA	TGTGCCAGCAGCTTAGCAACGGACCAAGAGACCCAGTACTTC	CASSLATDQETQYF
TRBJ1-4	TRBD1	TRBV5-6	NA	TGTGCCAGCAGCTTGGTGTCAGGGGGTCAGGAAAAACTGTTTTTT	CASSLVSGGQEKLFF
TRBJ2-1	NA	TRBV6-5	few	TGTGCCAGCAGTTCCGTCGATCACATCCCCTACAATGAGCAGTTCTTC	CASSSVDHIPYNEQFF
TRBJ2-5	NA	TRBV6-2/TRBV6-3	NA	TGTGCCAGCAGTTACTCGGGACTCCCGGGACTGAAAGAGACCCAGTACTTC	CASSYSGLPGLKETQYF
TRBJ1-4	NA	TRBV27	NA	TGTGCCAGCAGGTGGAGCCTCGGGGAAAAACTGTTTTTT	CASRWSLGEKLFF
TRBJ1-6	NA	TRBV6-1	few	TGTGCCAGCAGTGAACGGCAGGGTGGTGGTTCACCCCTCCACTTT	CASSERQGGGSPLHF
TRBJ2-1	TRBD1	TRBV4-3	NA	TGCGCCAGCAGCCAAGGCCTACCAGGGGGAGTTATAAATGAGCAGTTCTTC	CASSQGLPGGVINEQFF
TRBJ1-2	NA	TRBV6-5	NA	TGTGCCAGCAGCCTTCAGGGAGGTTCGCGCGGCTACACCTTC	CASSLQGGSRGYTF
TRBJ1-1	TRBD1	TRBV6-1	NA	TGTGCCAGCAGTGAACTCCAGGGGGCGAGGAGCACTGAAGCTTTCTTT	CASSELQGARSTEAFF